This T cell receptor beta chain was profiled in a study of blood T cell repertoires in COVID-19. Study in general: Sites in the United States, Italy and Spain provided acute and convalescent COVID-19 samples.

In the original workflow: Using reference gene primer amplification, nucleated cell counts were estimated. Some clones are missing from TCRdb's copy, which holds only in-frame ones; the method was immunoSEQ multiplex PCR. D and trimming come from the DNA, and the V and J calls and clone size come from that table. The profile shows hundreds of thousands of clones, approximately 83% of them singletons. The CDR3 runs 17 residues. Germline V gene sequence: CDR1 MNHEY, CDR2 SMNVEV (reference sequence). The V gene lost 9 bases and the J gene lost 4 bases, with 28 bases spanning the gap. This clonotype was obtained from an older man with acute or convalescent COVID-19. Sequenced input: peripheral blood. The V and J genes are TRBV27 and TRBJ2-7; D assignment may be TRBD1 or TRBD2 (9 bases each). CDR3 DNA sequence: TGTGCCAGGTTAAACAGGGGGCCCGATAGCGGGAGTTACGAGCAGTACTTC. Translation gives CARLNRGPDSGSYEQYF.